The rows below give T cell receptor beta chains drawn from one sample of a study of OX40 agonist ivuxolimab in advanced cancers. The method was immunoSEQ multiplex PCR; TCRdb's version includes in-frame clones alone and lacks a portion of them. The sample lists tens of thousands of clones, approximately 86% occurring once. The sequencing here drew on CD4+ or CD8+ T cells sorted from blood, taken in a trial of the OX40 agonist ivuxolimab. All receptors derive from an adult with an advanced solid tumor such as melanoma, head and neck, liver or kidney cancer. Each CDR3 is given with its conserved first and last residue. The D gene is left open where the match is weak. Expanded clones are given a class, and other clones once, few, many or no size at all.

TRBJ1-4,-,TRBV6-5,-,CASSYGGGNNEKLFF,TGTGCCAGCAGTTACGGGGGGGGGAATAATGAAAAACTGTTTTTT
TRBJ1-2,-,TRBV5-4,-,CASSPAGFGYGYTF,TGTGCCAGCAGCCCCGCAGGGTTCGGCTATGGCTACACCTTC
TRBJ2-2,-,TRBV9,TRBD2,CASSRTSGGNTGELFF,TGTGCCAGCAGTCGCACTAGCGGGGGAAACACCGGGGAGCTGTTTTTT
TRBJ1-4,-,TRBV11-1,TRBD1,CASSLDRRDEKLFF,TGTGCCAGCAGCTTGGACAGGAGGGATGAAAAACTGTTTTTT
TRBJ1-5,once,TRBV6-1,-,CASRGDGYSNQPQHF,TGTGCCAGCAGGGGGGACGGTTATAGCAATCAGCCCCAGCATTTT
TRBJ2-7,-,TRBV18,TRBD2,CASSPPTSGSYEQYF,TGTGCCAGCTCACCGCCTACTAGCGGCTCCTACGAGCAGTACTTC
TRBJ1-2,-,TRBV7-9,-,CASSPEVYGYTF,TGTGCCAGCAGCCCGGAGGTCTATGGCTACACCTTC
TRBJ2-5,-,TRBV30,TRBD2,CAWSVKRGGTQYF,TGTGCCTGGAGTGTTAAGCGGGGCGGGACCCAGTACTTC
TRBJ1-2,-,TRBV6-1,-,CASSEVWGTEGYTF,TGTGCCAGCAGTGAAGTTTGGGGAACGGAAGGCTACACCTTC
TRBJ2-1,-,TRBV11-2,TRBD2,CASSLMPRTSGSYNEQFF,TGTGCCAGCAGCTTAATGCCCAGGACTAGCGGGAGTTACAATGAGCAGTTCTTC
TRBJ2-7,-,TRBV7-2,TRBD1,CASSPPGDRPSYEQYF,TGTGCCAGCAGCCCCCCCGGGGACAGACCCTCCTACGAGCAGTACTTC